This T cell receptor (beta chain) was captured in a study of shared clonotypes between healthy human individuals. On the study more broadly: Three CD4 naive, three CD4 memory, two CD8 naive and one CD8 memory plate were used per donor.

CDR3 length equals 15 residues. Germline V CDR1 and CDR2: SGDLS, YYNGEE. Trimming removed 3 bases at V and 3 bases at J, with 12 bases between. Produced via immunoSEQ multiplex PCR; TCRdb's table is partial and in-frame only. The repertoire holds some 1,900,000 clones, with about 94% as singletons. Study conclusions and caveats: Larger richness was generally estimated for naive than memory subsets.

Comments on this clone: Antigen unknown.

Terminally differentiated effector memory CD45RA+ cells were excluded from the naive CD8 cells, which were CD45RO-negative and positively selected for CCR7. Sequencing was done on a sample of naive CD8+ T cells sorted from blood. The J gene is TRBJ2-2, the V gene TRBV9, with a tentative D call TRBD2 (6 bases). This receptor was identified in a man aged 18 to 30 in good health. This CDR3 is CASSAGWDYTGELFF. The CDR3, as DNA: TGTGCCAGCAGCGCAGGGTGGGACTACACCGGGGAGCTGTTTTTT. The full variable domain, in which reference TRBV9 and TRBJ2-2 provide the parts outside the CDR3, is DSGVTQTPKHLITATGQRVTLRCSPRSGDLSVYWYQQSLDQGLQFLIQYYNGEERAKGNILERFSAQQFPDLHSELNLSSLELGDSALYFCASSAGWDYTGELFFGEGSRLTVL.